The 13 T cell receptor beta chains presented below share a single source sample, sequenced in a study of blood T cell repertoires in COVID-19. Libraries were prepared by immunoSEQ multiplex PCR; TCRdb keeps only in-frame clonotypes and omits some of them. The profile shows some 350,000 clones, around 91% of them singletons. Sequencing used peripheral blood. These TCRs come from a woman younger than 35 who had recovered from COVID-19.

This sequence joins TRBV19 and TRBJ2-1; D unresolved. Trimming pared 5 bases from V and 8 bases from J, leaving 22 bases between. CDR3 length: 16 amino acids. Germline V CDR1 and CDR2: LNHDA, SQIVND (reference sequence). The CDR3 bases are TGTGCCAGTAGTTCCCCGGTTCCCGGCAGGTTCGATGAGCAGTTCTTC. Its translation is CASSSPVPGRFDEQFF.

This chain uses TRBV7-2 with TRBJ2-1; no clear D. CDR1 and CDR2 from the germline V gene are SGHTA and FQGNSA. This CDR3 region has 15 residues. V dropped 6 bases and J dropped 4 bases, with 16 bases sitting between them. CDR3 sequence (DNA): TGTGCCAGCAGAAGCGAGGCGGTTCTTTACAATGAGCAGTTCTTC. It encodes CASRSEAVLYNEQFF.

J is TRBJ2-3 and V is TRBV7-6; a weak D match, TRBD1 (5 bases). V shed 5 bases and J shed 0 bases, with 15 bases lying between them. The CDR3 runs to 16 residues. The germline CDR1 and CDR2 sequences are SGHVS and FNYEAQ. CDR3 sequence: CASSPAGSLSTDTQYF. Written as DNA, the CDR3 is TGTGCCAGCAGCCCCGCAGGGTCCCTTAGCACAGATACGCAGTATTTT. Drawing the rest from reference TRBV7-6 and TRBJ2-3, the complete variable domain is GAGVSQSPRYKVTKRGQDVALRCDPISGHVSLYWYRQALGQGPEFLTYFNYEAQQDKSGLPNDRFSAERPEGSISTLTIQRTEQRDSAMYRCASSPAGSLSTDTQYFGPGTRLTVL.

The chain links TRBV2 to TRBJ2-5; TRBD2 matches 9 bases. The CDR3 spans 16 residues. Looked up from germline, CDR1 is SNHLY and CDR2 is FYNNEI. V dropped 3 bases and J dropped 7; count of bases not matched to a gene: 12. DNA for the CDR3: TGTGCCAGCAGTGATACGTCAAGCGGGAGGTCTCGGACCCAGTACTTC. Translated: CASSDTSSGRSRTQYF.

J is TRBJ2-5 and V is TRBV7-9; 8 nucleotides line up with TRBD1. J was trimmed by 6 bases and V by 4 bases; bases with no gene match: 13. CDR1 is SEHNR and CDR2 is FQNEAQ in the germline V gene (reference sequence). The CDR3 has 16 amino acids. The CDR3 DNA follows: TGTGCCAGCAGCTGGGACAGGCCCCTGAACGGGAAGACCCAGTACTTC. Protein: CASSWDRPLNGKTQYF.

The V and J genes are TRBV4-1 and TRBJ1-1, with no clear D. Trimming shortened V by 1 base and J by 0 bases, and 15 bases separated the two germline ends. This CDR3 is built from 17 residues. Per the germline V gene, CDR1 is MGHRA and CDR2 is YSYEKL. In DNA, the CDR3 is TGCGCCAGCAGCCAAGGCTTCGAGGGAAGAATGAACACTGAAGCTTTCTTT. Protein product: CASSQGFEGRMNTEAFF.

V is TRBV6-5 and J is TRBJ1-2; a weak D match, TRBD1 (6 bases). V was trimmed by 2 bases and J by 4 bases, leaving 14 bases between them. This CDR3 is 15 amino acids long. Germline loops: CDR1 MNHEY, CDR2 SVGAGI. The CDR3 nucleotides are TGTGCCAGCAGTTACACAACAGGGAAGGGCTATGGCTACACCTTC. It codes for CASSYTTGKGYGYTF.

V usage is TRBV14 and J usage is TRBJ2-2, with 7 nucleotides matching TRBD1. The CDR3 is 14 amino acids. V trimming: 6 bases; J trimming: 7 bases; junction bases outside the gene matches: 8. Germline assignment: CDR1 SGHDN and CDR2 FVKESK. CDR3 region: CASREQGPGGELFF. CDR3 nucleotide sequence: TGTGCCAGCAGGGAACAGGGGCCTGGCGGGGAGCTGTTTTTT.

CDR3 bases: TGTGCCAGCAGCGTAGCCAGCACTGAAGCTTTCTTT. Encoded protein: CASSVASTEAFF. This rearrangement joins TRBV9 to TRBJ1-1; no clear D. Looked up from germline, CDR1 is SGDLS and CDR2 is YYNGEE. V was trimmed by 0 bases and J by 4 bases, leaving 4 bases between them. The length of the CDR3 is 12 residues.

The V call is TRBV5-1, the J call TRBJ2-5; TRBD1 matches 9 bases. CDR3 size: 16 residues. Germline trimming cut 0 bases from V and 5 bases from J; bases unmatched to any gene: 8. The germline V gene has CDR1 SGHRS and CDR2 YFSETQ. CDR3 coding DNA: TGCGCCAGCAGCTTGGTAGGGACAGGGTCATTGGAGACCCAGTACTTC. Amino acids: CASSLVGTGSLETQYF.

CDR3 in DNA: TGTGCCAGTAGTATCCACGGCGGGACAGGGGGCCGACAGCCCCAGCATTTT. As protein: CASSIHGGTGGRQPQHF. J is TRBJ1-5 and V is TRBV19; 12 bases align to TRBD1. J lost 7 bases, V lost 3 bases, and 10 bases had no gene match. Per germline, CDR1 LNHDA and CDR2 SQIVND (reference sequence). The CDR3 totals 17 residues. The full variable domain, in which reference TRBV19 and TRBJ1-5 provide the parts outside the CDR3, is DGGITQSPKYLFRKEGQNVTLSCEQNLNHDAMYWYRQDPGQGLRLIYYSQIVNDFQKGDIAEGYSVSREKKESFPLTVTSAQKNPTAFYLCASSIHGGTGGRQPQHFGDGTRLSIL.

The chain carries TRBV7-2 and TRBJ2-1; 8 nucleotides align to TRBD2. The CDR3 loop spans 17 amino acids. V lost 0 bases to trimming and J lost 7 bases; unmatched junction nucleotides: 11. Germline lookup yields CDR1 SGHTA and CDR2 FQGNSA. The CDR3 here is CASSLAFIGTRENEQFF. In DNA, the CDR3 is TGTGCCAGCAGCTTAGCTTTTATTGGGACTAGGGAGAATGAGCAGTTCTTC.

V is TRBV4-1 and J is TRBJ2-7; 9 nucleotides match TRBD1. Germline CDR1 is MGHRA and CDR2 is YSYEKL. The CDR3 length is 18 residues. V trimming: 0 bases; J trimming: 3 bases; junction bases outside the gene matches: 12. The CDR3 DNA follows: TGCGCCAGCAGCCAAGATCTCTCCGGGACAGGGAGTTTCTACGAGCAGTACGTC. Translation gives CASSQDLSGTGSFYEQYV.